The 29 T cell receptor beta chains below come from one sample, sequenced in a study of PD-1 blockade in classical Hodgkin lymphoma (dated by TCRdb to the early 2020s). The time point label for this specimen denotes: cycle 1 day 1 (C1D1), immediately before nivolumab initiation. Relapse after autologous stem cell transplantation had occurred in all trial patients, and cohorts A, B and C were distinguished by prior brentuximab vedotin exposure. Libraries were built with the immunoSEQ multiplex PCR assay. Here the immuneACCESS table is served through TCRdb, limited to in-frame sequences with V and J called. Missing clones are a known gap in these copies; in checked studies unresolved V genes cover under half, and the rest lacks a known reason. Here the sample has some 96,000 clones; 80% to 85% occur a single time. The leading ten clones occupy less than 15% of the sample. This specimen consisted of peripheral blood mononuclear cells (PBMCs), obtained at baseline. All receptors derive from a human donor with classical Hodgkin lymphoma.

Points on this clone: Other nucleotide sequences from this sample produce the same CDR3. The chain carries TRBV7-8 and TRBJ2-3; the D gene is possibly TRBD2 (6 bases). V dropped 5 bases and J dropped 0 bases, with 9 bases sitting between them. This CDR3 comprises 14 residues. Per the germline V gene, CDR1 is SGHVS and CDR2 is FQNEAQ. DNA for the CDR3: TGTGCCAGCAGCCCCGGGACTAGCACAGATACGCAGTATTTT. Protein product: CASSPGTSTDTQYF. The entire variable domain, with the rest obtained from reference TRBV7-8 and TRBJ2-3, is as follows: GAGVSQSPRYKVAKRGQDVALRCDPISGHVSLFWYQQALGQGPEFLTYFQNEAQLDKSGLPSDRFFAERPEGSVSTLKIQRTQQEDSAVYLCASSPGTSTDTQYFGPGTRLTVL.

The chain recombines TRBV7-2 with TRBJ2-7; 10 bases fit TRBD2. Germline-derived CDR1 and CDR2 are SGHTA and FQGNSA. With V trimmed by 3 bases and J by 7 bases, 6 bases remained unmatched. The CDR3 is 14 amino acids. CDR3 sequence reads: CASSLRLAGDEQYF. CDR3 in DNA: TGTGCCAGCAGCTTGAGGCTAGCGGGAGATGAGCAGTACTTC. Complete variable domain (other parts from reference TRBV7-2 and TRBJ2-7): GAGVSQSPSNKVTEKGKDVELRCDPISGHTALYWYRQSLGQGLEFLIYFQGNSAPDKSGLPSDRFSAERTGGSVSTLTIQRTQQEDSAVYLCASSLRLAGDEQYFGPGTRLTVT.

The chain combines TRBV19 with TRBJ1-4; weak D call: TRBD1 (5 bases). The germline CDR1 and CDR2 sequences are LNHDA and SQIVND (reference sequence). V lost 7 bases to trimming and J lost 8 bases, with 17 bases between them. The CDR3 loop spans 14 amino acids. The CDR3 DNA is TGTGCCAGTATGAACTCAGGGTGGAGGGAAAAACTGTTTTTT. Amino acids: CASMNSGWREKLFF.

This chain joins TRBV10-3 and TRBJ1-2; TRBD1 matches 7 bases. There are 14 residues in the CDR3. In germline, CDR1 is ENHRY, CDR2 SYGVKD. After removal of 10 bases from V and 1 base from J, the junction contained 9 bases not matched to a gene. The CDR3 spells CATRDRNNNYGYTF. CDR3 bases: TGTGCCACCAGGGACAGAAATAATAACTATGGCTACACCTTC.

The V call is TRBV2, the J call TRBJ2-7; 7 positions match TRBD1. The J segment lost 7 bases and the V segment lost 6 bases, leaving 12 bases of the junction unmatched. Germline values: CDR1 SNHLY, CDR2 FYNNEI. The CDR3 length is 14 residues. This chain's CDR3 is CASRYRTGPTEQYF. For the CDR3, the DNA is TGTGCCAGCAGATACAGGACAGGACCTACAGAGCAGTACTTC.

This clone came up a few times. The chain combines TRBV5-5 with TRBJ1-5, with 7 bases matching TRBD1. Per the germline V gene, CDR1 is SGHKS and CDR2 is YYEKEE (reference sequence). The CDR3 extends over 18 amino acids. Trimming at V came to 0 bases and at J to 0 bases, leaving 9 bases not matched to a gene. As DNA, the CDR3 is TGTGCCAGCAGCTTGGGGACAGGAGGGGCGTATAGCAATCAGCCCCAGCATTTT. Translation: CASSLGTGGAYSNQPQHF.

The chain recombines TRBV7-9 with TRBJ2-1; D remains ambiguous. Germline V gene sequence: CDR1 SEHNR, CDR2 FQNEAQ (reference sequence). The CDR3 totals 15 residues. Deletions cut 1 base from V and 0 bases from J, with 7 bases between. CDR3 protein: CASSLGHSSYNEQFF. The CDR3 nucleotides read TGTGCCAGCAGCTTAGGCCATAGCTCCTACAATGAGCAGTTCTTC.

The chain links TRBV29-1 to TRBJ1-2; TRBD1 is a possible D gene (5 bases). The CDR3 is 10 amino acids. V was pared by 5 bases and J by 8 bases, with 9 bases between. CDR1 and CDR2 (germline): SQVTM, ANQGSEA. CDR3 nucleotides: TGCAGCGTTCAGGGAGACGGCTACACCTTC. This encodes CSVQGDGYTF. Full variable domain (outside the CDR3, taken from reference TRBV29-1 and TRBJ1-2): SAVISQKPSRDICQRGTSLTIQCQVDSQVTMMFWYRQQPGQSLTLIATANQGSEATYESGFVIDKFPISRPNLTFSTLTVSNMSPEDSSIYLCSVQGDGYTFGSGTRLTVV.

This chain links TRBV9 with TRBJ2-1; D uncertain. Germline V gene data show CDR1 as SGDLS and CDR2 as YYNGEE. Trimming stripped 1 base from V and 0 bases from J, with 8 bases between. The CDR3 runs 15 residues. Here the CDR3 DNA reads TGTGCCAGCAGCGTATCGACGATCTCCTACAATGAGCAGTTCTTC. Amino acid sequence: CASSVSTISYNEQFF.

In regard to this clone: One junction end does not reproduce the germline sequence, and a read error may be involved. V is TRBV28 and J is TRBJ2-7, with D uncertain. This CDR3 contains 14 residues. Per the germline V gene, CDR1 is MDHEN and CDR2 is SYDVKM. This CDR3 is CASSLPLGSSEQYF. The CDR3 DNA reads as TGTGCCAGCAGTTTGCCCCTTGGGTCCTCCGAGCAGTACTTC.

This chain connects TRBV2 to TRBJ2-1; 7 bases line up with TRBD2. V lost 8 bases to trimming and J lost 6 bases; unmatched junction nucleotides: 16. Germline assignment: CDR1 SNHLY and CDR2 FYNNEI. The CDR3 extends over 16 amino acids. DNA of the CDR3: TGTGCCAGCGGGGGGGTATTAGCCAATAGAGGCAATGAGCAGTTCTTC. This translates into CASGGVLANRGNEQFF. Supplemented by reference TRBV2 and TRBJ2-1, the full variable domain reads EPEVTQTPSHQVTQMGQEVILRCVPISNHLYFYWYRQILGQKVEFLVSFYNNEISEKSEIFDDQFSVERPDGSNFTLKIRSTKLEDSAMYFCASGGVLANRGNEQFFGPGTRLTVL.

J is TRBJ1-1 and V is TRBV29-1; D might be TRBD1 (5 bases). This CDR3 contains 14 residues. In germline, CDR1 is SQVTM, CDR2 ANQGSEA. V was trimmed by 0 bases and J by 2 bases, leaving 10 bases between them. CDR3 coding DNA: TGCAGCGTTGAAGAGGGGGGGATAAACACTGAAGCTTTCTTT. This codes for CSVEEGGINTEAFF.

The chain uses TRBV15 and TRBJ2-1; TRBD1 is a possible D gene (5 bases). V shed 3 bases and J shed 3 bases, with 12 bases lying between them. Germline lookup yields CDR1 LNHNV and CDR2 YYDKDF (reference sequence). This CDR3 is 15 amino acids long. DNA for the CDR3: TGTGCCACCAGCAGCGACAGACGAGTCTACAATGAGCAGTTCTTC. It is translated as CATSSDRRVYNEQFF.

Sample share makes this clone medium-sized. The chain carries TRBV5-1 and TRBJ1-1; no reliable D call. CDR1 and CDR2 from the germline V gene are SGHRS and YFSETQ. The CDR3 has 13 residues. V lost 7 bases, J lost 3 bases, and 13 bases lay in between. CDR3 nucleotide sequence: TGCGCCAGCGGGGAGCAGACGGACACTGAAGCTTTCTTT. Its translation is CASGEQTDTEAFF. Full variable domain (missing parts from reference TRBV5-1 and TRBJ1-1): KAGVTQTPRYLIKTRGQQVTLSCSPISGHRSVSWYQQTPGQGLQFLFEYFSETQRNKGNFPGRFSGRQFSNSRSEMNVSTLELGDSALYLCASGEQTDTEAFFGQGTRLTVV.

This chain uses TRBV4-1 with TRBJ1-2, with D unresolved. Trimming removed 4 bases at V and 4 bases at J, with 13 bases between. Germline CDR1 and CDR2: MGHRA and YSYEKL. CDR3 length: 14 residues. The CDR3: CASSRPTDTYGYTF. CDR3 coding DNA: TGCGCCAGCAGCCGCCCGACTGACACCTATGGCTACACCTTC.

V gene TRBV5-1 combines with J gene TRBJ2-7; D possibly matches TRBD1 or TRBD2 (6 bases each). V was shortened by 0 bases and J by 2 bases, with 15 bases between the two germline ends. Per the germline V gene, CDR1 is SGHRS and CDR2 is YFSETQ. The CDR3 has 16 amino acids. Written as DNA, the CDR3 is TGCGCCAGCAGCTTGGATGGGGGGCGCAGGACCTACGAGCAGTACTTC. Protein product: CASSLDGGRRTYEQYF.

This clone was seen only a few times. The V and J genes are TRBV6-6 and TRBJ1-5; D might be TRBD1 (5 bases). The CDR3 loop spans 14 amino acids. Trimming stripped 6 bases from V and 3 bases from J, with 12 bases between. Germline V gives CDR1 MNHNY, CDR2 SVGAGI (reference sequence). The CDR3 DNA sequence: TGTGCCAGCAGGCCCAGCGGGACCAATCAGCCCCAGCATTTT. Encoded protein: CASRPSGTNQPQHF.

The rearrangement links TRBV30 to TRBJ2-7, with no clear D. The germline CDR1 and CDR2 sequences are GTSNPN and SVGIG (reference sequence). The CDR3 extends over 11 amino acids. Between the trimmed V and J ends, which lost 3 bases and 3 bases, there was a span of 6 bases. The CDR3 spells CAWRVDYEQYF. CDR3 nucleotide sequence: TGTGCCTGGAGGGTGGACTACGAGCAGTACTTC.

The chain combines TRBV5-1 with TRBJ2-2, with a possible D match to TRBD2 (6 bases). Trimming shortened V by 2 bases and J by 0 bases, and 11 bases separated the two germline ends. The CDR3 has 16 amino acids. Germline V gives CDR1 SGHRS, CDR2 YFSETQ. The CDR3 DNA reads as TGCGCCAGCAGCTTAGGAGGGCTGGCGAACACCGGGGAGCTGTTTTTT. Translation: CASSLGGLANTGELFF.

A few counts support this clone. This chain connects TRBV19 to TRBJ1-1; D gene ambiguous. From germline, CDR1 is LNHDA and CDR2 SQIVND (reference sequence). V was clipped by 4 bases and J by 8 bases, with 14 bases between them. This CDR3 contains 13 residues. The CDR3 nucleotides read TGTGCCAGTAGTAAATCCACGGGGAGCGAAGCTTTCTTT. The encoded protein is CASSKSTGSEAFF.

The rearrangement joins TRBV2 to TRBJ2-5; 9 nucleotides match TRBD2. The CDR3 runs 17 residues. Trimming removed 6 bases from V and 5 bases from J; junction bases left unmatched: 16. The germline gives CDR1 SNHLY, CDR2 FYNNEI. The CDR3 loop reads CASSPLVPQAGGETQYF. CDR3 DNA: TGTGCCAGCAGCCCCCTAGTCCCGCAGGCGGGGGGGGAGACCCAGTACTTC.

This chain joins TRBV7-2 and TRBJ1-5; possible D gene TRBD1, 5 bases. This CDR3 is built from 18 residues. V was pared by 2 bases and J by 0 bases, with 17 bases between. Germline V gene sequence: CDR1 SGHTA, CDR2 FQGNSA. CDR3 DNA sequence: TGTGCCAGCAGCTTACAATCCCCCTTAGGGGTTAGCAATCAGCCCCAGCATTTT. Its translation is CASSLQSPLGVSNQPQHF.

This clone turned up a few times. The rearrangement joins TRBV2 to TRBJ1-5; weak D call: TRBD1 (5 bases). The CDR3 loop spans 12 amino acids. Trimming left V 4 bases short and J 6 bases short, with 7 bases between. CDR1 and CDR2 (germline): SNHLY, FYNNEI. CDR3 nucleotide sequence: TGTGCCAGCAGTGGGGGGAGTCAGCCCCAGCATTTT. It codes for CASSGGSQPQHF.

This chain connects TRBV27 to TRBJ2-5; 11 bases map to TRBD2. The CDR3 covers 16 residues. V was clipped by 5 bases and J by 4 bases; unmatched bases: 9. Germline values: CDR1 MNHEY, CDR2 SMNVEV (reference sequence). The CDR3, as DNA: TGTGCCAGCAGTCTCCCCCTAGCGGGAGGACCAGAGACCCAGTACTTC. Translating it yields CASSLPLAGGPETQYF.

This clone showed up just a few times. DNA of the CDR3: TGTGCCAGCAGGGGGGGGCTCATGAACACTGAAGCTTTCTTT. Its protein product is CASRGGLMNTEAFF. The chain recombines TRBV28 with TRBJ1-1, with D possibly matching TRBD1 (6 bases). Trimming removed 6 bases at V and 0 bases at J, with 11 bases between. The CDR3 is 14 residues long. Germline V gene data show CDR1 as MDHEN and CDR2 as SYDVKM.

The rearrangement uses TRBV5-1 and TRBJ1-1; 7 bases are shared with TRBD1. The length of the CDR3 is 15 residues. J was trimmed by 0 bases and V by 3 bases; bases with no gene match: 5. Germline CDR1 reads SGHRS; CDR2 reads YFSETQ. This chain's CDR3 is CASSWGQHMNTEAFF. The DNA for the CDR3 is TGCGCCAGCAGCTGGGGACAGCACATGAACACTGAAGCTTTCTTT.

The chain combines TRBV5-1 with TRBJ2-1; 8 bases agree with TRBD2. CDR1 and CDR2 (germline): SGHRS, YFSETQ. The CDR3 has 15 amino acids. V was pared by 1 base and J by 7 bases, with 7 bases of the junction left unmatched. In nucleotides, the CDR3 is TGCGCCAGCAGCTTGACCGCGGGGGGTGGAAATGAGCAGTTCTTC. Protein sequence: CASSLTAGGGNEQFF.

The J gene is TRBJ1-2, the V gene TRBV7-6, with D possibly being TRBD1 (6 bases). Germline CDR1 SGHVS, CDR2 FNYEAQ. V was cut by 5 bases and J by 3 bases, with 19 bases left in between. This CDR3 comprises 16 residues. The CDR3 sequence: CASSAQLRGPYYGYTF. CDR3 bases: TGTGCCAGCAGCGCCCAGCTCCGGGGGCCTTACTATGGCTACACCTTC.

The CDR3 region is CASSLGTNEKLFF. In DNA form, the CDR3 reads TGTGCCAGCTCCCTGGGGACGAATGAAAAACTGTTTTTT. The chain couples TRBV18 to TRBJ1-4, with a weak D call TRBD1 (5 bases). This CDR3 is 13 amino acids long. Trimming shortened V by 6 bases and J by 5 bases, and 10 bases separated the two germline ends. In germline, CDR1 is KGHSH, CDR2 LQKENI.